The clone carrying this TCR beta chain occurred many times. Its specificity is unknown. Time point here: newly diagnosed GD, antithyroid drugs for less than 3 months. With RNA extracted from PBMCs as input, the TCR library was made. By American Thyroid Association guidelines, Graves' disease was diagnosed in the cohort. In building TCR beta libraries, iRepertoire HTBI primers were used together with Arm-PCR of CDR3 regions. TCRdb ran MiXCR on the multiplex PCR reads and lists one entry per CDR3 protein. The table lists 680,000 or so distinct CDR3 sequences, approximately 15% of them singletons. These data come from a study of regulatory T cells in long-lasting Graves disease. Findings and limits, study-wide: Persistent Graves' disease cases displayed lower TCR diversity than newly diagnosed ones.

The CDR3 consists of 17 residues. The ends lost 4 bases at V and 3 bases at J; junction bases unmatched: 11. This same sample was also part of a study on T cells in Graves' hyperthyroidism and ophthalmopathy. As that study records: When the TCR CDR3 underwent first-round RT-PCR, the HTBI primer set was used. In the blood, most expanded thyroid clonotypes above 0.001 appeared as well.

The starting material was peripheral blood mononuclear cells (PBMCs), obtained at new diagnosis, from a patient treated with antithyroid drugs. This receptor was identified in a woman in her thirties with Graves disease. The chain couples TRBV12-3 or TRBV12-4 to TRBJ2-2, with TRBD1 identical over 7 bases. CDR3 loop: CASSSRAKTGDTGELFF. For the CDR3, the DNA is TGTGCCAGCAGTTCGCGCGCCAAAACAGGGGACACCGGGGAGCTGTTTTTT.